This TCR beta chain emerged from a study of memory CD4+ T cells and cytomegalovirus serostatus. Study-level results: Each of approximately 63 CMV-associated TCRbeta sequences occurred in one to five individuals.

As regards this clone: Its antigen remains unidentified.

TCRdb's table, derived via immunoSEQ multiplex PCR, lists solely in-frame clones and lacks some. Counted here are about 67,000 clones, 75% to 80% occurring once; the ten biggest clones make up approximately 4.5%. Germline CDR1 and CDR2: MDHEN and SYDVKM. This CDR3 region has 13 residues. V was pared by 6 bases and J by 2 bases, with 11 bases between. The sort gate was single viable CD3+CD4+CD8-CD45RO+ cells for memory CD4+ T cells. The clonotype comes from an adult in good health and CMV-seropositive. Sequencing was performed on memory CD4+ T cells from blood. The chain links TRBV28 to TRBJ2-7; no reliable D call. The CDR3 region has the DNA TGTGCCAGCAGCCCCAGCCCTACCTACGAGCAGTACTTC. Its translation: CASSPSPTYEQYF.